A selection of T cell receptor beta chains follows, all from one sample in a study of T cell repertoires in cytomegalovirus infection. MiXCR, applied by TCRdb to the reads, yields one record per CDR3 protein. The sample has fewer than 550,000 distinct CDR3 sequences; around 32% are singletons. Sequencing was performed on PBMCs. These receptors were collected from a human donor in good health (CMV status not recorded). Some clones in this sample may be carry-over from other donors' samples. Both conserved end residues are part of each CDR3. A D gene is named only where the DNA matches it firmly. Part of the rows lack a size; the others show once, few, many or a class for expanded clones.

clone_size j_call d_call v_call cdr3_nt cdr3_aa
. TRBJ1-6 . TRBV20-1 TGCAGTTCCCCTGGGACTTATAATTCACCCCTCCACTTT CSSPGTYNSPLHF
. TRBJ1-6 . TRBV5-8 TGTGCCAGCAGCCCCGCCACTCTGACACTAAATTCACCCCTCCACTTT CASSPATLTLNSPLHF
many TRBJ2-7 . TRBV11-2 TGTGCCAGCAGCTTTAGAGGGACCTCCATGGACGAGCAGTACTTC CASSFRGTSMDEQYF
few TRBJ1-2 TRBD1 TRBV18 TGTGCCAGCTCACCGGGACAGGAGGCGGGCTACACCTTC CASSPGQEAGYTF
few TRBJ1-1 TRBD1 TRBV12-3/TRBV12-4 TGTGCCAGCGCCAGGGGGCCGGCCACGGATGCTTTCTTT CASARGPATDAFF
. TRBJ2-3 TRBD1 TRBV2 TGTGCCAGCAGTGGGGGACAGTACACAGATACGCAGTATTTT CASSGGQYTDTQYF
many TRBJ2-2 TRBD2 TRBV11-1 TGTGCCAGCAGCACTTGGACTAGCGGGGGGGTAAACACCGGGGAGCTGTTTTTT CASSTWTSGGVNTGELFF
. TRBJ1-5 . TRBV20-1 TGCAGTGCTAGAGTACAGAGCAATCAGCCCCAGCATTTT CSARVQSNQPQHF
. TRBJ2-3 TRBD1 TRBV24-1 TGTGCCACCAGTCACCCTGCTCCGGGACAGGGGAAAGATACGCAGTATTTT CATSHPAPGQGKDTQYF
few TRBJ2-1 TRBD1 TRBV5-6 TGTGCCAGCAGCCCAGGGGGTGGGGTCGATGAGCAGTTCTTC CASSPGGGVDEQFF
few TRBJ2-2 TRBD1 TRBV6-8 TGTGCCAGCGGCAGCACAGGGGGCGACACCGGGGAGCTGTTTTTT CASGSTGGDTGELFF
. TRBJ1-2 . TRBV10-3 TGTGCCATCAGTCACGGCTCAGGGGCTAACTATGGCTACACCTTC CAISHGSGANYGYTF
. TRBJ1-1 . TRBV7-4 TGTGCCAGCAGCCCGTCGATGCAAAGCACTGAAGCTTTCTTT CASSPSMQSTEAFF
few TRBJ1-2 . TRBV10-2 TGTGCCAGCAGTGAAAGTGGATATGGCTACACCTTC CASSESGYGYTF
. TRBJ2-7 . TRBV19 TGTGCCAGTGGGACTTCCCTCCTAAACGAGCAGTACTTC CASGTSLLNEQYF
. TRBJ1-1 TRBD1 TRBV25-1 TGTGCCAGCAGTGAGAAACAGGGGGCAACTGAAGCTTTCTTT CASSEKQGATEAFF